The next 19 T cell receptor beta chains were all read from a single sample in a study of Ad26.COV2.S vaccination and SARS-CoV-2 variants. Treatment meaning: 15 to 20 received Ad26.COV2.S at low or high dose, single or two shots; 5 received placebo; per-sample allocation not given. Sampling happened 63 days after the first vaccine or placebo injection. Only in-frame clones appear in the TCRdb table, and some are missing; sequencing was by immunoSEQ multiplex PCR. This sample carries roughly 500,000 clones, 89% of them seen once, and the ten largest clones take roughly 2.5%. Sequences were derived from peripheral blood, sampled in a trial of Ad26.COV2.S vaccine versus placebo. All receptors come from a person between 18 and 65 years old who received the Ad26.COV2.S COVID-19 vaccine or a placebo.

This chain links TRBV6-2 or TRBV6-3 with TRBJ2-3, with D possibly being TRBD1 or TRBD2 (5 bases each). The CDR3 contains 18 residues. Trimming took 4 bases from V and 0 from J, leaving 20 bases between them. Germline V gene lookup returns CDR1 MNHEY and CDR2 SVGEGT. The CDR3 DNA reads TGTGCCAGCAGTTGGCTGGCGGGCCGGGGCCAGAGCACAGATACGCAGTATTTT. Amino acids: CASSWLAGRGQSTDTQYF.

The gene calls are TRBV5-4 and TRBJ2-7; TRBD1 aligns across 7 bases. Looked up from germline, CDR1 is SGHNT and CDR2 is YYREEE (reference sequence). The CDR3 contains 13 residues. J gave up 2 bases and V 4 bases, and 3 bases lay outside the gene matches. The CDR3 DNA is TGTGCCAGCAGCGCAACAGGGGCCTACGAGCAGTACTTC. Translating gives CASSATGAYEQYF.

This clone has more than one count but fewer than ten. The same CDR3 also results from other DNA sequences found in this sample. The V gene is TRBV6-5, the J gene TRBJ1-2, with 9 positions matching TRBD1. With 6 bases clipped from V and 5 bases from J, the junction kept 1 base outside the gene matches. Germline-derived CDR1 and CDR2 are MNHEY and SVGAGI. There are 12 residues in the CDR3. This chain's CDR3 is CASRQGAYGYTF. For the CDR3, the DNA is TGTGCCAGCAGACAGGGGGCATATGGCTACACCTTC.

The J gene is TRBJ1-4, the V gene TRBV5-4; D not certain. V was cut by 1 base and J by 0 bases, with 7 bases left in between. Germline CDR1 reads SGHNT; CDR2 reads YYREEE (reference sequence). The CDR3 spans 15 residues. CDR3 loop: CASSLNLATNEKLFF. The DNA for the CDR3 is TGTGCCAGCAGCTTGAATCTGGCAACTAATGAAAAACTGTTTTTT.

The rearrangement joins TRBV11-3 to TRBJ2-2, with 7 bases identical to TRBD1. CDR3 length: 15 residues. V trimming: 11 bases; J trimming: 0 bases; junction bases outside the gene matches: 9. The germline gives CDR1 SGHNT, CDR2 YENEEA. The CDR3 DNA follows: TGTGCCGGGTCTCCGGGACAGCCGAACACCGGGGAGCTGTTTTTT. Encoded protein: CAGSPGQPNTGELFF.

The rearrangement joins TRBV30 to TRBJ1-1, with D uncertain. This CDR3 contains 11 residues. V was trimmed by 0 bases and J by 6 bases, leaving 5 bases between them. CDR1 and CDR2 from the germline V gene are GTSNPN and SVGIG (reference sequence). CDR3: CAWSVLSEAFF. The CDR3 nucleotides read TGTGCCTGGAGTGTGTTGTCTGAAGCTTTCTTT. Looking up the rest from reference TRBV30 and TRBJ1-1 gives the full variable domain: SQTIHQWPATLVQPVGSPLSLECTVEGTSNPNLYWYRQAAGRGLQLLFYSVGIGQISSEVPQNLSASRPQDRQFILSSKKLLLSDSGFYLCAWSVLSEAFFGQGTRLTVV.

Concerning this clone itself: In the same sample, other DNA sequences code for this CDR3. The V gene is TRBV9, the J gene TRBJ2-7; D not resolved. V lost 3 bases, J lost 3 bases, and 10 bases lay in between. Germline V gene sequence: CDR1 SGDLS, CDR2 YYNGEE. The CDR3 sequence is 13 residues long. Written as DNA, the CDR3 is TGTGCCAGCAGCGCTACTACGGGCTACGAGCAGTACTTC. This sequence encodes CASSATTGYEQYF. The full variable domain, rest sourced from reference TRBV9 and TRBJ2-7, is DSGVTQTPKHLITATGQRVTLRCSPRSGDLSVYWYQQSLDQGLQFLIQYYNGEERAKGNILERFSAQQFPDLHSELNLSSLELGDSALYFCASSATTGYEQYFGPGTRLTVT.

The V and J genes are TRBV7-9 and TRBJ2-7; D call uncertain. CDR1 is SEHNR and CDR2 is FQNEAQ in the germline V gene (reference sequence). The CDR3 loop spans 13 amino acids. The ends were cut back, 2 bases at V and 3 bases at J, with 8 bases in the middle. CDR3 in amino acids: CASSLKTDYEQYV. The CDR3 region has the DNA TGTGCCAGCAGCTTAAAAACCGACTACGAGCAGTACGTC.

This chain uses TRBV11-2 with TRBJ1-4; 7 bases line up with TRBD1. The CDR3 is made up of 14 amino acids. V dropped 3 bases and J dropped 8; count of bases not matched to a gene: 6. From germline, CDR1 is SGHAT and CDR2 FQNNGV. CDR3 sequence reads: CASSLYRGREKLFF. For the CDR3, the DNA is TGTGCCAGCAGCTTGTACAGGGGAAGGGAAAAACTGTTTTTT.

This chain connects TRBV4-3 to TRBJ2-3, with 10 positions matching TRBD2. The germline V gene encodes CDR1 LGHNA and CDR2 YSLEER. J was trimmed by 5 bases and V by 1 base; bases with no gene match: 9. This CDR3 is built from 17 residues. In DNA form, the CDR3 reads TGCGCCAGCAGCCAAGGCGGAGCGGGAGGGCCAGGAGATACGCAGTATTTT. It codes for CASSQGGAGGPGDTQYF.

This chain links TRBV27 with TRBJ2-4; 13 positions agree with TRBD2. The CDR3 spans 20 residues. Trimming cost V 0 bases and J 0 bases; bases outside gene matches: 8. Looked up from germline, CDR1 is MNHEY and CDR2 is SMNVEV (reference sequence). CDR3 in amino acids: CASSLSGLAGVSGAKNIQYF. The CDR3 DNA is TGTGCCAGCAGTTTATCTGGACTAGCGGGAGTGTCGGGAGCCAAAAACATTCAGTACTTC.

The rearrangement joins TRBV7-9 to TRBJ2-7, with 9 bases lining up with TRBD1. CDR1 and CDR2 from the germline V gene are SEHNR and FQNEAQ (reference sequence). The CDR3 runs 15 residues. V was pared by 1 base and J by 6 bases, with 7 bases of the junction left unmatched. CDR3 protein: CASSLVRTGESEQYF. The DNA for the CDR3 is TGTGCCAGCAGCTTAGTAAGGACAGGGGAGAGCGAGCAGTACTTC.

The chain recombines TRBV5-8 with TRBJ1-4, with D tentatively TRBD1 (5 bases). This CDR3 has 15 amino acids. CDR1 is SGHTS, CDR2 YDEGEE, per germline. V was pared by 4 bases and J by 8 bases, with 18 bases between. In nucleotides, the CDR3 is TGTGCCAGCAGCCTACACCTGCGAGACAGAGAAAAACTGTTTTTT. Amino acid sequence: CASSLHLRDREKLFF. The entire variable domain, with the rest obtained from reference TRBV5-8 and TRBJ1-4, is as follows: EAGVTQSPTHLIKTRGQQATLRCSPISGHTSVYWYQQALGLGLQFLLWYDEGEERNRGNFPPRFSGRQFPNYSSELNVNALELEDSALYLCASSLHLRDREKLFFGSGTQLSVL.

J is TRBJ2-5 and V is TRBV7-9; TRBD1 is a possible D gene (6 bases). In germline, CDR1 is SEHNR, CDR2 FQNEAQ (reference sequence). V was clipped by 2 bases and J by 1 base, with 20 bases between them. The CDR3 runs to 18 residues. This chain's CDR3 is CASSLIDGTGHPQETQYF. Written as DNA, the CDR3 is TGTGCCAGCAGCTTAATAGATGGTACGGGACACCCCCAAGAGACCCAGTACTTC.

The chain carries TRBV10-3 and TRBJ1-1, with D possibly matching TRBD1 (6 bases). In germline, CDR1 is ENHRY, CDR2 SYGVKD. Trimming took off 4 bases at V and 5 bases at J, with 20 bases between the two ends. The CDR3 loop spans 16 amino acids. The chain's CDR3 is CAISGANRERGTEAFF. CDR3 nucleotides: TGTGCCATCAGTGGAGCGAACAGGGAGAGGGGGACTGAAGCTTTCTTT.

The chain has TRBV4-3 and TRBJ2-7, with no clear D. CDR1 LGHNA and CDR2 YSLEER come from the germline V gene. This CDR3 region has 15 residues. Trimming took off 4 bases at V and 9 bases at J, with 22 bases between the two ends. For the CDR3, the DNA is TGCGCCAGCAGCCCCACCCCCAGGTTTGGTGGCGGGCAGTACTTC. Protein product: CASSPTPRFGGGQYF.

This chain links TRBV11-3 with TRBJ1-3; no reliable D call. This CDR3 is built from 14 residues. With 5 bases removed from V and 2 bases from J, the gap between germline ends came to 10 bases. Germline-derived CDR1 and CDR2 are SGHNT and YENEEA. The CDR3 sequence is CASSTWTPGNTIYF. CDR3 bases: TGTGCCAGCAGCACATGGACGCCTGGAAACACCATATATTTT.

V gene TRBV25-1 combines with J gene TRBJ1-6, with D perhaps TRBD1 (5 bases). This CDR3 contains 13 residues. Between the trimmed V and J ends, which lost 5 bases and 9 bases, there was a span of 11 bases. Germline loops: CDR1 MGHDK, CDR2 SYGVNS. The CDR3 region is CASSPGGTSPLHF. In nucleotides, the CDR3 is TGTGCCAGCAGTCCGGGGGGAACTTCACCCCTCCACTTT. Combining the CDR3 with reference TRBV25-1 and TRBJ1-6 gives the whole variable domain EADIYQTPRYLVIGTGKKITLECSQTMGHDKMYWYQQDPGMELHLIHYSYGVNSTEKGDLSSESTVSRIRTEHFPLTLESARPSHTSQYLCASSPGGTSPLHFGNGTRLTVT.

The chain couples TRBV28 to TRBJ1-4; D call uncertain. The germline V gene has CDR1 MDHEN and CDR2 SYDVKM. The CDR3 contains 15 residues. Trimming stripped 2 bases from V and 4 bases from J, with 11 bases between. The CDR3 region has the DNA TGTGCCAGCAGTTTAAGCGGGATGGATAATGAAAAACTGTTTTTT. Translation gives CASSLSGMDNEKLFF. Drawing the rest from reference TRBV28 and TRBJ1-4, the complete variable domain is DVKVTQSSRYLVKRTGEKVFLECVQDMDHENMFWYRQDPGLGLRLIYFSYDVKMKEKGDIPEGYSVSREKKERFSLILESASTNQTSMYLCASSLSGMDNEKLFFGSGTQLSVL.